One T cell receptor beta chain is described in this entry. Its matching antigen is unknown. This entry comes from a study of shared clonotypes between healthy human individuals. Study-level background: Three plates were used per donor for CD4 naive, three for CD4 memory, two for CD8 naive and one for CD8 memory. Study-wide results and limits: Generation of non-shared clonotypes was less probable than generation of clonotypes shared by all four donors. The researchers took only blood, and tissue repertoires probably look different.

Sequencing was performed with immunoSEQ multiplex PCR; in TCRdb, only in-frame clones are kept and a portion is missing. The sample carries about 2.4 million clones, approximately 92% recorded once. The CDR3 covers 15 residues. Germline values: CDR1 SEHNR, CDR2 FQNEAQ (reference sequence). The V and J ends lost 3 bases and 5 bases, in that order; junction bases with no gene match: 5. The sequence was collected from a man younger than 35 in good health. The chain employs TRBV7-9 and TRBJ1-4; 8 nucleotides align to TRBD1. Sequencing input: naive CD4+ T cells sorted from blood. Stated subset: CD45RA+ positively selected. CDR3 bases: TGTGCCAGCAGCTTGACAGGGGATTCCAATGAAAAACTGTTTTTT. Protein sequence: CASSLTGDSNEKLFF.